This TCR beta chain was documented in a study of blood T cell repertoires in COVID-19. Across the whole study: Recovered participants had two consecutive negative NP/OP PCR tests, healthcare professional clearance, or symptom resolution.

In the original processing: From reference gene primer amplification, estimates of nucleated cell counts were derived. Clones were read by immunoSEQ multiplex PCR, and TCRdb kept only the in-frame ones, dropping some. The D gene and trimming were derived from the DNA, and the V and J assignments and clone size from that table. The table shows 250,000 to 350,000 clones, with 88% occurring only once. Participants, roughly 18 to 90 years old, spanned fewer than 30 US areas. Participant-given clinical history determined each cohort assignment. CDR3 length equals 15 residues. The germline CDR1 and CDR2 sequences are LNHDA and SQIVND (reference sequence). V was trimmed by 0 bases and J by 2 bases, leaving 10 bases between them.

Sequenced input: PBMCs or T cells enriched from blood (not recorded which). The V and J genes are TRBV19 and TRBJ2-5; D is undetermined. This clonotype was sampled from a woman aged 60-75 years in a cohort exposed to, infected with or recovered from COVID-19 (not recorded which). CDR3 bases: TGTGCCAGTAGTATAGATCCCGCCAGTCAAGAGACCCAGTACTTC. Translation gives CASSIDPASQETQYF.